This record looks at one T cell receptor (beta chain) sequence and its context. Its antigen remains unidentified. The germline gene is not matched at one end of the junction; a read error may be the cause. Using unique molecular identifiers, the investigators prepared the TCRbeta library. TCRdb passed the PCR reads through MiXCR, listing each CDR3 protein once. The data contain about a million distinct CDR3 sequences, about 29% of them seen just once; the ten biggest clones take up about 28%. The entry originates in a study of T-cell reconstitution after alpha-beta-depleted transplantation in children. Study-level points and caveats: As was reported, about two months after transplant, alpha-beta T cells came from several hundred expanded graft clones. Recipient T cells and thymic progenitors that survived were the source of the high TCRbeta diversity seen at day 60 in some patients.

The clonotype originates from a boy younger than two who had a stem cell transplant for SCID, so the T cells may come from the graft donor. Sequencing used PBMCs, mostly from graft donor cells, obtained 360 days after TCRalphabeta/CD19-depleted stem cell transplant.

The CDR3 DNA reads as TGTGCCAGCAGCTTAGAGGCCAGGCTAGACTTC. Amino acid sequence: CASSLEARLDF. The J gene is TRBJ2-1, the V gene TRBV11-2; D not resolved. Germline assignment: CDR1 SGHAT and CDR2 FQNNGV. This CDR3 is built from 11 residues.